The T cell receptor (beta chain) described here comes from a study of blood T cell repertoires in COVID-19. About the study: Acute-phase and convalescent COVID-19 samples originated in the United States, Italy and Spain. T cells, B-cell-depleted T cells, or PBMCs provided the cDNA or gDNA that served as material.

The authors' processing: Amplification with reference gene primers provided the estimates of nucleated cell counts. Libraries were prepared by immunoSEQ multiplex PCR; TCRdb keeps only in-frame clonotypes and omits some of them. Clone size and the V and J calls come from that table; the DNA yielded D and trimming. The sample carries hundreds of thousands of clones, around nine tenths recorded once. The sample comprised peripheral blood. The TCR originated in a man in his late teens or twenties with active or convalescent COVID-19.

This CDR3 is CASSLRQGFGNTEAFF. CDR3 bases: TGTGCCAGCAGCTTGCGTCAGGGGTTCGGGAACACTGAAGCTTTCTTT. The chain employs TRBV11-2 and TRBJ1-1, with a weak D call TRBD1 (6 bases). Germline V gene data show CDR1 as SGHAT and CDR2 as FQNNGV. CDR3 length: 16 residues. With 3 bases removed from V and 1 base from J, the gap between germline ends came to 15 bases.